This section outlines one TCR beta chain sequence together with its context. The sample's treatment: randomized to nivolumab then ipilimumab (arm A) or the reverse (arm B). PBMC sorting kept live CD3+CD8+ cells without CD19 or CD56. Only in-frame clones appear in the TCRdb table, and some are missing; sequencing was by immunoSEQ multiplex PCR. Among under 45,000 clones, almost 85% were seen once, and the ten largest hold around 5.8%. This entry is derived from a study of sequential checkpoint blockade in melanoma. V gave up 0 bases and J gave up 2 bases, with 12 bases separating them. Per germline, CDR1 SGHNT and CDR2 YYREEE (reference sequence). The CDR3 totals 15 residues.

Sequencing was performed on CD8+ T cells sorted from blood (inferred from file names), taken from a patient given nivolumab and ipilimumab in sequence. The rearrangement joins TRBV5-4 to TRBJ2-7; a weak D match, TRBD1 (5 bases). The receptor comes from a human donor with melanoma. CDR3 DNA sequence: TGTGCCAGCAGCTTGGGGCAGGGTTTAACCTACGAGCAGTACTTC. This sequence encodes CASSLGQGLTYEQYF.